Following are 9 T cell receptor beta chains from one sample sequenced in a study of response to subunit inactivated influenza vaccine. TCRdb fed the RT-PCR reads into MiXCR, producing one record per CDR3 protein. The sample includes about 780,000 distinct CDR3 sequences, about 18% of them seen just once. The input for sequencing was PBMCs from blood, taken 5 to 6 days after vaccination. The receptor source for this set is a man aged 45 to 65 who received an inactivated influenza vaccine.

This clonotype was seen only a few times. This chain joins TRBV10-3 and TRBJ1-2; 10 bases fit TRBD1. The CDR3 loop spans 12 amino acids. Germline V CDR1 and CDR2: ENHRY, SYGVKD. V gave up 8 bases and J gave up 6 bases; unmatched junction bases: 3. The CDR3 sequence is CAIGTGENGYTF. The CDR3 bases are TGTGCCATCGGGACAGGGGAAAATGGCTACACCTTC.

This clonotype came up a few times. CDR3 amino acids: CASSSTSVRTDTQYF. DNA for the CDR3: TGTGCCAGCAGCTCAACTAGCGTACGCACAGATACGCAGTATTTT. The chain couples TRBV7-3 to TRBJ2-3; 7 bases are a match to TRBD2. Germline CDR1 reads SGHTA; CDR2 reads FQGTGA. Trimming cost V 4 bases and J 1 base; bases outside gene matches: 5. The CDR3 totals 15 residues.

This clonotype came up many times. The chain combines TRBV29-1 with TRBJ2-5; TRBD1 aligns across 10 bases. Germline CDR1 SQVTM, CDR2 ANQGSEA. With 4 bases clipped from V and 7 bases from J, the junction kept 12 bases outside the gene matches. The CDR3 contains 15 residues. The CDR3 here is CSVGPRTGGVGTQYF. DNA for the CDR3: TGCAGCGTTGGGCCCCGGACAGGGGGTGTCGGGACCCAGTACTTC.

This clonotype appeared many times. The chain carries TRBV24-1 and TRBJ2-1, with 12 bases aligning to TRBD2. The CDR3 length is 16 residues. V trimming: 4 bases; J trimming: 8 bases; junction bases outside the gene matches: 8. Germline V gene lookup returns CDR1 KGHDR and CDR2 SFDVKD. This chain's CDR3 is CATSDGTSGGRDEQFF. The CDR3 DNA is TGTGCCACCAGTGACGGAACTAGCGGGGGGCGGGATGAGCAGTTCTTC.

The chain employs TRBV7-6 and TRBJ2-7; D possibly corresponds to TRBD1 (5 bases). Trimming cost V 5 bases and J 5 bases, with 19 bases left between them. The CDR3 loop spans 15 amino acids. Germline values: CDR1 SGHVS, CDR2 FNYEAQ. The CDR3 region has the DNA TGTGCCAGCAGCCCCCCAGGGCAGGCGAAGAACGAGCAGTACTTC. This sequence encodes CASSPPGQAKNEQYF.

The V and J genes are TRBV20-1 and TRBJ2-1, with 7 bases fitting TRBD2. The CDR3 extends over 17 amino acids. Unmatched junction bases numbered 17, after V lost 2 bases and J lost 7 bases. Germline V gene data show CDR1 as DFQATT and CDR2 as SNEGSKA (reference sequence). CDR3 loop: CSARFNGREADLNEQFF. The CDR3 bases are TGCAGTGCTAGATTTAATGGTCGGGAGGCCGACTTAAATGAGCAGTTCTTC.

This chain connects TRBV7-2 to TRBJ2-1; 7 bases map to TRBD1. Germline trimming cut 1 base from V and 8 bases from J; bases unmatched to any gene: 8. CDR1 and CDR2 (germline): SGHTA, FQGNSA. The CDR3 consists of 15 residues. The CDR3 loop reads CASSLGTGLVYEQFF. The CDR3 coding sequence is TGTGCCAGCAGCTTAGGGACAGGCCTGGTCTATGAGCAGTTCTTC.

This clonotype was seen at least ten times. The V gene is TRBV12-3 or TRBV12-4, the J gene TRBJ2-1; 9 bases line up with TRBD2. The V gene end was trimmed by 3 bases and the J gene end by 10 bases; junction bases not matched to a gene: 7. CDR3 length: 14 residues. The CDR3 spells CASSLGLAGREQFF. For the CDR3, the DNA is TGTGCCAGCAGTTTGGGGCTAGCGGGGAGAGAGCAGTTCTTC.

In its sample, this clonotype was seen a few times. The chain uses TRBV11-3 and TRBJ2-3; D is tentatively TRBD1 or TRBD2 (5 bases each). The V gene lost 6 bases and the J gene lost 2 bases, with 12 bases spanning the gap. Germline V gene data show CDR1 as SGHNT and CDR2 as YENEEA. This CDR3 is 14 amino acids long. The CDR3: CASSTGRNTDTQYF. The CDR3 nucleotides are TGTGCCAGCAGTACGGGACGGAACACAGATACGCAGTATTTT.